This TCR beta chain derives from a study of blood T cell repertoires in COVID-19. About the study: PBMCs, B-cell-depleted T cells, or T cells were the source of the cDNA or gDNA that made up the material.

This CDR3 has 14 amino acids. Germline V gene data show CDR1 as MNHNS and CDR2 as SASEGT. Trimming cost V 1 base and J 5 bases, with 9 bases left between them. The repertoire was sequenced with immunoSEQ multiplex PCR; TCRdb's copy has only in-frame clones and lacks some. The sample records fewer than 110,000 clones, 85% to 95% being singletons. Sequencing input: peripheral blood. This clonotype was obtained from a woman younger than 45 with acute or convalescent COVID-19. V and J are TRBV6-1 and TRBJ1-5, with D maybe TRBD1 (5 bases). This CDR3 is CASSEEGVHQPQHF. CDR3 DNA: TGTGCCAGCAGTGAAGAAGGGGTACATCAGCCCCAGCATTTT.